A selection of T cell receptor beta chains follows, all from one sample in a study of blood T cells in healthy people across ages. TCRdb re-called the 5' RACE reads through MiXCR, storing one row per CDR3 protein. The sample contains hundreds of thousands of distinct CDR3 sequences, over 20% of which appear only once. Specimen: blood. The receptors originated from a man between 65 and 80 years old in good health. CDR3s include the opening cysteine and the closing phenylalanine or tryptophan. D genes are given only for firm matches. A clone size is listed for some rows: how often the clone was seen (once, few, many), or a class if it is expanded.

v_gene	j_gene	d_gene	abundance	CDR3nt	CDR3aa
TRBV7-2	TRBJ1-5	-	few	TGTGCCAGCAGCTTAGTCGGCTACAATCAGCCCCAGCATTTT	CASSLVGYNQPQHF
TRBV3-1	TRBJ2-7	-	-	TGTGCCAGCAGCCATGACGGGGTTTACGAGCAGTACTTC	CASSHDGVYEQYF
TRBV20-1	TRBJ2-2	-	-	TGCAGTGCTAGAACAACAGGCGCGAACACCGGGGAGCTGTTTTTT	CSARTTGANTGELFF
TRBV27	TRBJ1-2	TRBD1	many	TGTGCCAGCAGTTTAGCAGGACAGGGATCAAAAGGCTACACCTTC	CASSLAGQGSKGYTF
TRBV11-2	TRBJ2-1	-	few	TGTGCCAGCAGCTTAGGTTACACTAGTTGGCAGTTCTTC	CASSLGYTSWQFF
TRBV5-6	TRBJ2-1	TRBD1	-	TGTGCCAGCAGCGGGGACAGGGGTGCTCAGTTCTTC	CASSGDRGAQFF
TRBV20-1	TRBJ2-7	TRBD2	few	TGCAGTGCTAGAACGGGAGGTGGCTACGAGCAGTACTTC	CSARTGGGYEQYF
TRBV10-3	TRBJ1-2	TRBD1	-	TGTGCCATGACAGGGGGCCCTAACTATGGCTACACCTTC	CAMTGGPNYGYTF
TRBV12-3/TRBV12-4	TRBJ2-5	-	many	TGTGCCAGCAGTTTTTTCGACCAAGAGACCCAGTACTTC	CASSFFDQETQYF
TRBV5-1	TRBJ1-6	-	-	TGCGCCAGCAGCCAAGATAATAATTCACCCCTCCACTTT	CASSQDNNSPLHF
TRBV30	TRBJ2-1	-	few	TGTGCCTGGAGTGCTCGGGAGCAGTTCTTC	CAWSAREQFF
TRBV7-6	TRBJ2-5	-	few	TGTGCCAGCAGCCTACTAGGGCAAGAGGCCCAGTACTTC	CASSLLGQEAQYF
TRBV6-1	TRBJ2-1	-	few	TGTGCCAGCAGCCCCGACCACAGGGATTCCTACAATGAGCAGTTCTTC	CASSPDHRDSYNEQFF
TRBV7-9	TRBJ2-5	-	-	TGTGCCAGCAGCTTAGATGCCCAAGAGACCCAGTACTTC	CASSLDAQETQYF
TRBV20-1	TRBJ2-7	TRBD1	-	TGCAGTGCCCGGGCGGACAGGGTCTACGAGCAGTACTTC	CSARADRVYEQYF
TRBV27	TRBJ1-2	TRBD1	many	TGTGCCAGCAGTTCAACACAGGGGGCCTCTGGCTACACCTTC	CASSSTQGASGYTF
TRBV7-2	TRBJ2-1	TRBD2	-	TGTGCCAGCAGCTTGGGGCGGGAGTATTATGAGCAGTTCTTC	CASSLGREYYEQFF
TRBV6-6	TRBJ2-1	-	many	TGTGCCAGCAGCCCCGGGACAATCAATGAGCAGTTCTTC	CASSPGTINEQFF
TRBV4-1	TRBJ2-1	-	-	TGCGCCAGCAGCCAAGTAGTCACAAACAACAATGAGCAGTTCTTC	CASSQVVTNNNEQFF
TRBV4-1	TRBJ1-4	TRBD1	few	TGCGCCAGCAGCCCTGGTCTCGGACAGGGAATAAATGAAAAACTGTTTTTT	CASSPGLGQGINEKLFF
TRBV10-3	TRBJ2-5	TRBD1	-	TGTGCCATCAGGGGACAGGGGGGCGTCGGGACCCAGTACTTC	CAIRGQGGVGTQYF
TRBV20-1	TRBJ2-7	TRBD1	-	TGCAGTGCTAGCTTGACAGGGACAGCCTCCTACGAGCAGTACTTC	CSASLTGTASYEQYF
TRBV7-6	TRBJ2-7	TRBD2	few	TGTGCCAGCAGCAGGACTAGCGGGAAGGACGAGCAGTACTTC	CASSRTSGKDEQYF
TRBV6-1	TRBJ1-5	-	once	TGTGCCAGCAGTGAAAGGGGAGGTCAGCCCCAGCATTTT	CASSERGGQPQHF
TRBV3-1	TRBJ1-2	-	-	TGTGCCAGCAGCCCAGACCGAGGCTACACCTTC	CASSPDRGYTF
TRBV3-1	TRBJ1-4	-	few	TGTGCCAGCAGCCAAGATCCCCCCTCGAGCAAAAAACTGTTTTTT	CASSQDPPSSKKLFF
TRBV6-2/TRBV6-3	TRBJ2-7	-	-	TGTGCCAGCAGCAATTACAGAACTAACTACGAGCGGTACTTC	CASSNYRTNYERYF
TRBV28	TRBJ1-3	-	few	TGTGCCAGCCTCCAAGGCATCTCTGGAAACACCATATATTTT	CASLQGISGNTIYF
TRBV5-6	TRBJ1-1	TRBD1	-	TGTGCCAGCAGCTTGGACAGGGGATATATGATGAACACTGAAGCTTTCTTT	CASSLDRGYMMNTEAFF
TRBV6-6	TRBJ2-7	TRBD1	-	TGTGCCAGCAGCCACCATGTCAGGGGGCAAGGCGAGCAGTACTTC	CASSHHVRGQGEQYF
TRBV7-9	TRBJ2-1	TRBD2	-	TGTGCCAGCAGCTTAGTTAAGCGGGGGCCCTACAATGAGCAGTTCTTC	CASSLVKRGPYNEQFF
TRBV6-2/TRBV6-3	TRBJ1-5	TRBD1	-	TGTGCCAGCAGTTACATGGGACAGGGGACAGGGGTTACGTGGAGCAATCAGCCCCAGCATTTT	CASSYMGQGTGVTWSNQPQHF
TRBV2	TRBJ1-4	-	once	TGTGCCAGCACGGGGACGACTAATGAAAAACTGTTTTTT	CASTGTTNEKLFF
TRBV20-1	TRBJ2-3	-	once	TGCAGTGCTAGAGATGAGTCTAGTTCCCCAGATACGCAGTATTTT	CSARDESSSPDTQYF
TRBV11-2	TRBJ2-3	-	-	TGTGCCAGCAGGAAGAGGCCAGCGTCGGATACGCAGTATTTT	CASRKRPASDTQYF
TRBV12-3/TRBV12-4	TRBJ2-7	-	-	TGTGCCAGCAGTTTCGCACAGGGCTACGAGCAGTACTTC	CASSFAQGYEQYF
TRBV9	TRBJ2-3	-	-	TGTGCCAGCAGCGTGGACGGAGACAGCACAGATACGCAGTATTTT	CASSVDGDSTDTQYF
TRBV6-5	TRBJ1-1	-	few	TGTGCCAGCAGGCGGGACACTGAAGCTTTCTTT	CASRRDTEAFF
TRBV4-1	TRBJ1-2	-	few	TGCGCCAGCAGCCAAGATTTGTCCGGACGCCCAGGGTATGGCTACCCCTTC	CASSQDLSGRPGYGYPF
TRBV6-5	TRBJ2-5	TRBD2	-	TGTGCCAGCAGTTACTCGATTGGATCGGGGGGGGAGACCCAGTACTTC	CASSYSIGSGGETQYF
TRBV10-3	TRBJ2-7	-	once	TGTGCCATCAGTGTACAGGGACACTACGAGCAGTACTTC	CAISVQGHYEQYF
TRBV18	TRBJ2-1	TRBD1	few	TGTGCCAGCCACGGGGGACAGGGCCACAATGAGCAGTTCTTC	CASHGGQGHNEQFF
TRBV18	TRBJ2-1	-	few	TGTGCCAGCTCACGTAACAGGGATCTCTACAATGAGCAGTTCTTC	CASSRNRDLYNEQFF
TRBV6-5	TRBJ2-5	-	few	TGTGCCAGCAGTTACTCGGCGCAGAAAGAGACCCAGTACTTC	CASSYSAQKETQYF
TRBV24-1	TRBJ2-5	-	-	TGTGCCACCAGTGAAGGACCTGAAGAGACCCAGTACTTC	CATSEGPEETQYF
TRBV29-1	TRBJ2-1	-	-	TGCAGCGTTGAATTGGGCAAAGGCTCATACAATGAGCAGTTCTTC	CSVELGKGSYNEQFF
TRBV6-5	TRBJ2-2	TRBD2	-	TGTGCCAGCAGTTACTCGGCGGGAGGGTCCGGGGAGCTGTTTTTT	CASSYSAGGSGELFF
TRBV12-3/TRBV12-4	TRBJ2-5	-	-	TGTGCCAGCAGTGTCGGTACCCGGGAGACCCAGTACTTC	CASSVGTRETQYF
TRBV2	TRBJ2-3	-	-	TGTGCCAGCAGTGACGCTAGGCGGGATACGCAGTATTTT	CASSDARRDTQYF
TRBV10-3	TRBJ2-7	-	few	TGTGCCATCGGTCGTGAGGGCTACGAGCAGTACTTC	CAIGREGYEQYF
TRBV29-1	TRBJ2-7	-	few	TGCAGCGTTACCAGACAGAATACCTACGAGCAGTACTTC	CSVTRQNTYEQYF
TRBV20-1	TRBJ2-5	-	-	TGCAGTGCTAGGGTCGGGAGCAGACGGGAAGAGACCCAGTACTTC	CSARVGSRREETQYF
TRBV7-9	TRBJ2-1	TRBD2	-	TGTGCCAGCAGCACCCTAGCGGAAATCTACAATGAGCAGTTCTTC	CASSTLAEIYNEQFF
TRBV9	TRBJ2-7	TRBD2	few	TGTGCCAGCTGGAATAGCGGGACGCGCTCCTACGAGCAGTACTTC	CASWNSGTRSYEQYF
TRBV20-1	TRBJ2-2	TRBD1	few	TGCAGTGCTAGCCCAGGGGGTTCGAACACCGGGGAGCTGTTTTTT	CSASPGGSNTGELFF
TRBV3-1	TRBJ2-7	-	many	TGTGCCAGCAGCCGGCAGAGAGGGACCTACGAGCAGTACTTC	CASSRQRGTYEQYF
TRBV6-6	TRBJ2-7	-	-	TGTGCCAGCAGTTACGATCAGGGCGCCTACGAGCAGTACTTC	CASSYDQGAYEQYF